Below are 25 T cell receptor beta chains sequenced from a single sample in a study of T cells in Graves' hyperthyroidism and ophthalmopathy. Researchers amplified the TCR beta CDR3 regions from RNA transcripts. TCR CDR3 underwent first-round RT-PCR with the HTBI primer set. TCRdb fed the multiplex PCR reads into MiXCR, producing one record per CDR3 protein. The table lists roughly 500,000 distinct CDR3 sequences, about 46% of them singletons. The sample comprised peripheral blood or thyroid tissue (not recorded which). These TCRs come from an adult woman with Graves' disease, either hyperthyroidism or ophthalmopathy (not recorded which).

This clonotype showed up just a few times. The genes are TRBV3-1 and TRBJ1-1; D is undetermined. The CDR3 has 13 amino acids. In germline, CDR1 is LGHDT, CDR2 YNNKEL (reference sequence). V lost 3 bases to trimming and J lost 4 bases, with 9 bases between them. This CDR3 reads CASSQAIGTEAFF. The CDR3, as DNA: TGTGCCAGCAGCCAGGCCATTGGCACTGAAGCTTTCTTT.

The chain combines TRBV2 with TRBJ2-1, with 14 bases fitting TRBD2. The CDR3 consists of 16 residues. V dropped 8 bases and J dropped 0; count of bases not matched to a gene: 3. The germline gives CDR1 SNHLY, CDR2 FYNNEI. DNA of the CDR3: TGTGCCAGCTTAGGACTAGCGGGAGGCTCCTACAATGAGCAGTTCTTC. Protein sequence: CASLGLAGGSYNEQFF.

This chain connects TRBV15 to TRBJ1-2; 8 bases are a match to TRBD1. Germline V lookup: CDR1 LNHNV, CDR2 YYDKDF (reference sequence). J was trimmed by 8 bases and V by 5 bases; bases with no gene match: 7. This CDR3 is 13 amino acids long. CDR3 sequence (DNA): TGTGCCACCAGCGGACACAGGGGGGTCGGCTACACCTTC. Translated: CATSGHRGVGYTF.

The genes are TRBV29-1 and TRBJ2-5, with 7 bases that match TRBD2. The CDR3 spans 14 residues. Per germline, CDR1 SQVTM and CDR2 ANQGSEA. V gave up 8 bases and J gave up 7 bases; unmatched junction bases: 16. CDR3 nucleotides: TGCAGCTTAGGGGCCGGGAGGAGGGGACGGACCCAGTACTTC. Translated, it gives CSLGAGRRGRTQYF.

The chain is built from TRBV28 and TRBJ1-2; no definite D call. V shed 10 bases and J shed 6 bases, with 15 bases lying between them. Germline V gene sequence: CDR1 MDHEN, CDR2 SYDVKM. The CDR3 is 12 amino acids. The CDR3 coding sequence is TGTGCCACTCCCAGTCTCGTGGATGGCTACACCTTC. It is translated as CATPSLVDGYTF.

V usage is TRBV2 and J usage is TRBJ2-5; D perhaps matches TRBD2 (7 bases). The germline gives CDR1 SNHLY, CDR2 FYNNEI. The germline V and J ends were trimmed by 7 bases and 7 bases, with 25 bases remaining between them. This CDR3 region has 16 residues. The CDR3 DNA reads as TGTGCCAGCACCACTACAGGGCGCGGGAGTATTGGGACCCAGTACTTC. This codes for CASTTTGRGSIGTQYF.

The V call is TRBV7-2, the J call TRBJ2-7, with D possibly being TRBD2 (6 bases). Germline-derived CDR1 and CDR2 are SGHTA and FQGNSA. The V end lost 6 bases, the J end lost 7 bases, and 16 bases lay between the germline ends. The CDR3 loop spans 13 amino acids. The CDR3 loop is CASRAGRSNEQYF. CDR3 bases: TGTGCCAGCAGGGCGGGGAGGAGCAATGAGCAGTACTTC.

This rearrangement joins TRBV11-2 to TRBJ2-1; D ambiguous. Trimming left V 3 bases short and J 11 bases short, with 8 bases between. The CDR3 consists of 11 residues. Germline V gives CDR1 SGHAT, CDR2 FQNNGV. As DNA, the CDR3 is TGTGCCAGCAGCTTTGGAGAGAAGCAGTTCTTC. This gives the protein CASSFGEKQFF.

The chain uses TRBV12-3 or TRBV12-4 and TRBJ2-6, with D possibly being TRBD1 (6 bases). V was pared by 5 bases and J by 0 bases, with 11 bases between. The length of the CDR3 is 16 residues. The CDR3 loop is CASSDRTVSGANVLTF. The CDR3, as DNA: TGTGCCAGCAGTGATCGGACAGTCTCTGGGGCCAACGTCCTGACTTTC.

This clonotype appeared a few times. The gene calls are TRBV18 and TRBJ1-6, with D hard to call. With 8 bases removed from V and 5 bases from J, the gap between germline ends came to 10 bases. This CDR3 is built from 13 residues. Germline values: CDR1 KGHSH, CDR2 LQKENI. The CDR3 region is CASQGLNNSPLHF. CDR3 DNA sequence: TGTGCCAGCCAAGGGCTGAATAATTCACCCCTCCACTTT.

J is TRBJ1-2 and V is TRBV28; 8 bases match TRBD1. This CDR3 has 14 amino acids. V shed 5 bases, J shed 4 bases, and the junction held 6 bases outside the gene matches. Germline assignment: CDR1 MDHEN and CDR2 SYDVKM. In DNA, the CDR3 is TGTGCCAGCAGTCCCCGGACAGGGATCTATGGCTACACCTTC. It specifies CASSPRTGIYGYTF.

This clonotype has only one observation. Here the CDR3 DNA reads TGTGCCAGCAGCTCCCAACCCGGGCTACGGGGCGAGCATTTT. This gives the protein CASSSQPGLRGEHF. This sequence joins TRBV7-6 and TRBJ1-5; D is possibly TRBD1 (5 bases). Germline CDR1 is SGHVS and CDR2 is FNYEAQ. V lost 4 bases, J lost 14 bases, and 21 bases lay in between. The CDR3 has 14 amino acids. Looking up the rest from reference TRBV7-6 and TRBJ1-5 gives the full variable domain: GAGVSQSPRYKVTKRGQDVALRCDPISGHVSLYWYRQALGQGPEFLTYFNYEAQQDKSGLPNDRFSAERPEGSISTLTIQRTEQRDSAMYRCASSSQPGLRGEHFGDGTRLSIL.

In DNA, the CDR3 is TGCAGTGTCCCACTTCTGACTGGGAACACTGAAGCTTTCTTT. It yields the protein CSVPLLTGNTEAFF. This chain connects TRBV20-1 to TRBJ1-1; D is unresolved. The CDR3 is 14 amino acids. V shed 7 bases and J shed 1 base, with 16 bases lying between them. Germline V gives CDR1 DFQATT, CDR2 SNEGSKA (reference sequence).

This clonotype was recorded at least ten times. CDR3 DNA sequence: TGTGCCAGCAGCCAAGGGGGGAGCTACGAGCAGTACTTC. This encodes CASSQGGSYEQYF. This rearrangement joins TRBV7-9 to TRBJ2-7; the D gene could be TRBD1 or TRBD2 (6 bases each). Trimming took 5 bases from V and 3 from J, leaving 11 bases between them. Per germline, CDR1 SEHNR and CDR2 FQNEAQ (reference sequence). The CDR3 length is 13 residues.

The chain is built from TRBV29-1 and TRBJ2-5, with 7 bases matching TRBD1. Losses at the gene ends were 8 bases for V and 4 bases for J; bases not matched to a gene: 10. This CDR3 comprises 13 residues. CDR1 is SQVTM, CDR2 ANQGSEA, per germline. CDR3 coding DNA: TGCAGCAGAACGACAGGGCCGGGAGAGACCCAGTACTTC. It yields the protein CSRTTGPGETQYF.

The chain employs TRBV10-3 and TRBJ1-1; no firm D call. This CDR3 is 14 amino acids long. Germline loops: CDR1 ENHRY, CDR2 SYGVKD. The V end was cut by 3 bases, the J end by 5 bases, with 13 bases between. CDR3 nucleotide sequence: TGTGCCATCAGTGACGGGAGCTTGGGGACTGAAGCTTTCTTT. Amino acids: CAISDGSLGTEAFF.

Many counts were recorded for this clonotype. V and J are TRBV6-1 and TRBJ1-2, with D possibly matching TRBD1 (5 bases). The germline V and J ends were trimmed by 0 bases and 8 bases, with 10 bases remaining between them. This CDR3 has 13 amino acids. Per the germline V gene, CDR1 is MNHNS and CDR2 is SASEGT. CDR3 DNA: TGTGCCAGCAGTGAAGCGAATGGGGACGGCTACACCTTC. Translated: CASSEANGDGYTF.

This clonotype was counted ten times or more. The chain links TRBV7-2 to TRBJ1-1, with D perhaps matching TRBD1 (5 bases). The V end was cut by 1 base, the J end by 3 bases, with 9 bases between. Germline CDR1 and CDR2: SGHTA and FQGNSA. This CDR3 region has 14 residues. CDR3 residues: CASSLEKGYTEAFF. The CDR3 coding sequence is TGTGCCAGCAGCTTAGAGAAGGGGTACACTGAAGCTTTCTTT.

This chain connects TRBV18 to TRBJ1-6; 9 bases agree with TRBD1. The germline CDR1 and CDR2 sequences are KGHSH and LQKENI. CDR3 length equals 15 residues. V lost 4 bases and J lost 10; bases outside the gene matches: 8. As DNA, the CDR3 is TGTGCCAGCTCACGGGACAGGGTCGGGGAATCACCCCTCCACTTT. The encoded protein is CASSRDRVGESPLHF. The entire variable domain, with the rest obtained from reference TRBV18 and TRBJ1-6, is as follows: NAGVMQNPRHLVRRRGQEARLRCSPMKGHSHVYWYRQLPEEGLKFMVYLQKENIIDESGMPKERFSAEFPKEGPSILRIQQVVRGDSAAYFCASSRDRVGESPLHFGNGTRLTVT.

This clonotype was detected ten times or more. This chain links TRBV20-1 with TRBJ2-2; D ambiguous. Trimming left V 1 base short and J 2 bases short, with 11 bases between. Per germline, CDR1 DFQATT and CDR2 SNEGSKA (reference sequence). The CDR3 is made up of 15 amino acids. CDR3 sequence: CSARGRSPNTGELFF. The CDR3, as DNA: TGCAGTGCTAGAGGCCGGAGCCCAAACACCGGGGAGCTGTTTTTT.

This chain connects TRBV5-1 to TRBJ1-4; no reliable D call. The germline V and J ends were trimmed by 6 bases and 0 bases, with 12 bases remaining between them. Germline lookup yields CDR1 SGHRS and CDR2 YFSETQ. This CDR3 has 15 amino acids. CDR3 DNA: TGCGCCAGCAAAACCGAAGTCGCAACTAATGAAAAACTGTTTTTT. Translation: CASKTEVATNEKLFF.

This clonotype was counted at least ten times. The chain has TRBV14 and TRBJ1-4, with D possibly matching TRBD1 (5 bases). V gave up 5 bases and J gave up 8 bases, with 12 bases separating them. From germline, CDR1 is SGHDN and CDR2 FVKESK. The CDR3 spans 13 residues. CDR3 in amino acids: CASSKGQGEKLFF. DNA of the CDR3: TGTGCCAGCAGCAAAGGACAAGGGGAAAAACTGTTTTTT.

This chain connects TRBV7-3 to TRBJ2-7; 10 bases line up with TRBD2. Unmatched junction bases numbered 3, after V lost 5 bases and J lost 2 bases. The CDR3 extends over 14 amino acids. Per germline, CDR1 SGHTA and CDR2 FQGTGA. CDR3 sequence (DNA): TGTGCCAGCAGCACCCTAGCGGGAGCCTACGAGCAGTACTTC. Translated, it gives CASSTLAGAYEQYF.

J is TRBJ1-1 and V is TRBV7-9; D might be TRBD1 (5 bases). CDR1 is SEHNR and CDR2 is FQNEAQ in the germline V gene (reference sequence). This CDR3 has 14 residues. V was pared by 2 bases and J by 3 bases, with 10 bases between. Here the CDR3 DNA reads TGTGCCAGCAGCTTATCGGGGCACCACACTGAAGCTTTCTTT. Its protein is CASSLSGHHTEAFF.

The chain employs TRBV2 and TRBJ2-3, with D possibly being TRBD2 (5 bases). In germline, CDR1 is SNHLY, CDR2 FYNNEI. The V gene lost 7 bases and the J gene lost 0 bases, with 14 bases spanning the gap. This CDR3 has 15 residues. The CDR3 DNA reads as TGTGCCAGCATTCGTCGGGGTTCTAGCACAGATACGCAGTATTTT. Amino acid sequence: CASIRRGSSTDTQYF.